The T cell receptor beta chain described here comes from a study of radiation and T cells in renal cell carcinoma. Study-wide findings and caveats: In blood, top tumor clones expanded by 2 weeks, shrinking by 4.

Time point defined: baseline pretreatment blood. This sample's treatment: 15 Gy SBRT to primary tumor, nephrectomy 4 weeks later. For this clone: Antigen unknown.

This table comes from immunoSEQ multiplex PCR, and its TCRdb copy is limited to in-frame clones, with some not included. The sample lists 45,000 to 65,000 clones, over 70% seen once, with 7.3% in the top ten. Trimming stripped 4 bases from V and 2 bases from J, with 12 bases between. The CDR3 covers 15 residues. Looked up from germline, CDR1 is LNHDA and CDR2 is SQIVND (reference sequence). The sample was blood, taken from a patient whose treatment included radiotherapy and nephrectomy. This receptor was obtained from a man between 60 and 75 years old with renal cell carcinoma. The rearrangement joins TRBV19 to TRBJ2-1; D may be TRBD1 (5 bases). CDR3 sequence reads: CASSKGQGTYNEQFF. CDR3 nucleotides: TGTGCCAGTAGTAAAGGGCAGGGAACCTACAATGAGCAGTTCTTC.